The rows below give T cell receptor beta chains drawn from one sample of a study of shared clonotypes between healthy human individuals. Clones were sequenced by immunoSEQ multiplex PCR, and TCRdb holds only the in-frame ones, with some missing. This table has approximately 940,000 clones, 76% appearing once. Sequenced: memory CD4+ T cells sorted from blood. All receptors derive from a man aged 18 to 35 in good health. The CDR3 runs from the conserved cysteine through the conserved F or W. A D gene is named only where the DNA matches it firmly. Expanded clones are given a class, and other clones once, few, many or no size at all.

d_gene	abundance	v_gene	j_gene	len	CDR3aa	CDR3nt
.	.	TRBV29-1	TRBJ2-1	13	CSVFHPKDNEQFF	TGCAGCGTATTTCACCCCAAAGATAATGAGCAGTTCTTC
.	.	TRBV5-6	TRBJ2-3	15	CASSGQPTSTDTQYF	TGTGCCAGCAGCGGACAGCCCACTAGCACAGATACGCAGTATTTT
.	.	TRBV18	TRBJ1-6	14	CASSPDGEGSPLHF	TGTGCCAGCTCGCCTGACGGGGAGGGTTCACCCCTCCACTTT
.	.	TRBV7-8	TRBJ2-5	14	CASSEQGRQETQYF	TGTGCCAGCAGCGAGCAGGGACGCCAAGAGACCCAGTACTTC
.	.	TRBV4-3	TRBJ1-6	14	CASSQHWDNSPLHF	TGCGCCAGCAGCCAGCATTGGGATAATTCACCCCTCCACTTT
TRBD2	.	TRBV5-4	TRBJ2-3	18	CASSSGTSGGPNPDTQYF	TGTGCCAGCAGCTCGGGGACTAGCGGGGGGCCGAACCCCGATACGCAGTATTTT
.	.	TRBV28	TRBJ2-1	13	CASSRTVPNEQFF	TGTGCCAGCAGTCGGACAGTGCCTAATGAGCAGTTCTTC
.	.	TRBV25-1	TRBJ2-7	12	CASSVQHYEQYF	TGTGCCAGCAGTGTCCAGCACTACGAGCAGTACTTC
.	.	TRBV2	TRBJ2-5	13	CASSVGVRETQYF	TGTGCCAGCAGTGTCGGCGTTCGGGAGACCCAGTACTTC
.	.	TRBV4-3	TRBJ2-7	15	CASSQDREQGYEQYF	TGCGCCAGCAGCCAAGATCGGGAACAGGGCTACGAGCAGTACTTC
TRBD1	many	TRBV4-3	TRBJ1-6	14	CASSQEDRETPLHF	TGCGCCAGCAGCCAAGAGGACAGGGAGACACCCCTCCACTTT
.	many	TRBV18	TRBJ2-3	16	CASSPLMGSSTDTQYF	TGTGCCAGCTCACCCCTAATGGGATCTAGCACAGATACGCAGTATTTT
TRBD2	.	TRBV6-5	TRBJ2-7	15	CASRPWTSGGFEQYF	TGTGCCAGCAGGCCATGGACTAGCGGGGGATTCGAGCAGTACTTC
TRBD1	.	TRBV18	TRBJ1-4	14	CASSATGSNEKLFF	TGTGCCAGCTCAGCGACAGGGTCTAATGAAAAACTGTTTTTT
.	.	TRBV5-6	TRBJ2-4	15	CASSLGQGSQNIQYF	TGTGCCAGCAGCTTGGGTCAGGGGAGTCAAAACATTCAGTACTTC
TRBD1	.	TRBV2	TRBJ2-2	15	CASRAQGFGTGELFF	TGTGCCAGCAGGGCACAGGGGTTTGGCACCGGGGAGCTGTTTTTT
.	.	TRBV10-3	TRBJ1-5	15	CAISGGAAHNQPQHF	TGTGCCATCAGTGGGGGGGCAGCCCACAATCAGCCCCAGCATTTT
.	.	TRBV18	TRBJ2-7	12	CASSPLASEQYF	TGTGCCAGCTCACCACTAGCAAGCGAGCAGTACTTC
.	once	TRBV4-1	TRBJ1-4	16	CASSPSSDRFFEKLFF	TGCGCCAGCAGCCCCTCAAGCGACAGGTTCTTTGAAAAACTGTTTTTT
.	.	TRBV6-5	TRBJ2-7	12	CASRRDGNEQYF	TGTGCCAGCAGACGGGACGGGAACGAGCAGTACTTC
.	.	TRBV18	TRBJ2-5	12	CASGELQETQYF	TGTGCCAGCGGGGAGCTTCAAGAGACCCAGTACTTC
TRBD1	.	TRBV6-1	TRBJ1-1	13	CASTETGYTEAFF	TGTGCCAGCACGGAGACAGGGTACACTGAAGCTTTCTTT
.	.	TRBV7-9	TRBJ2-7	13	CASSLGFQGEQYF	TGTGCCAGCAGCTTAGGGTTCCAGGGGGAGCAGTACTTC
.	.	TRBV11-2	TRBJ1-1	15	CASSLFGHGRAEAFF	TGTGCCAGCAGCTTATTCGGACACGGTAGGGCTGAAGCTTTCTTT
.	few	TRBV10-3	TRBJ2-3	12	CAISKTTDTQYF	TGTGCCATCAGTAAGACCACAGATACGCAGTATTTT
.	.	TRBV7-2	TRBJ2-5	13	CASSLVHQETQYF	TGTGCCAGCAGCTTAGTCCATCAAGAGACCCAGTACTTC
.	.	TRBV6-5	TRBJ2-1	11	CASSLRGEQFF	TGTGCCAGCAGTCTCAGGGGTGAGCAGTTCTTC
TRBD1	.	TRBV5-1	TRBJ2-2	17	CASSLGQGAGSTGELFF	TGCGCCAGCAGCTTGGGGCAGGGGGCAGGGAGCACCGGGGAGCTGTTTTTT
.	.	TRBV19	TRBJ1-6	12	CASSPRYSPLHF	TGTGCCAGTAGCCCTAGGTATTCACCCCTCCACTTT
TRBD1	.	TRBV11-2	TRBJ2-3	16	CASRSGGKTSTDTQYF	TGTGCCAGCCGCTCAGGGGGTAAAACTAGCACAGATACGCAGTATTTT
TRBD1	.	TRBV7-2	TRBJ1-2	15	CASSLERTGGGGYTF	TGTGCCAGCAGCTTAGAAAGGACAGGGGGCGGTGGCTACACCTTC
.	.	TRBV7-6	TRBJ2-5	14	CASSLGVSQETQYF	TGTGCCAGCAGCTTAGGGGTGAGCCAAGAGACCCAGTACTTC
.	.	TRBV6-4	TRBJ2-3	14	CASSEGTHTDTQYF	TGTGCCAGCAGTGAGGGGACCCACACAGATACGCAGTATTTT
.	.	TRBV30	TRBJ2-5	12	CAWSVLQETQYF	TGTGCCTGGAGTGTGTTACAAGAGACCCAGTACTTC
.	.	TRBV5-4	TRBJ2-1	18	CASSPANSGRQSYNEQFF	TGTGCCAGCAGTCCTGCCAATTCGGGGCGACAATCCTACAATGAGCAGTTCTTC
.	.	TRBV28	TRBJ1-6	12	CASSFGASPLHF	TGTGCCAGCAGTTTTGGTGCCTCACCCCTCCACTTT
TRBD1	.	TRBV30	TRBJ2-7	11	CAWGQGGEQYF	TGTGCCTGGGGACAGGGGGGAGAGCAGTACTTC
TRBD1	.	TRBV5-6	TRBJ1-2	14	CASSDGQASYGYTF	TGTGCCAGCAGCGACGGACAGGCTTCTTATGGCTACACCTTC
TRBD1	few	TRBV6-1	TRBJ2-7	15	CASSELGQGPYEQYF	TGTGCCAGCAGTGAGCTCGGACAGGGTCCCTACGAGCAGTACTTC
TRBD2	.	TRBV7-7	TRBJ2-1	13	CASSLIREGEQFF	TGTGCTAGCAGCTTAATCCGGGAGGGTGAGCAGTTCTTC
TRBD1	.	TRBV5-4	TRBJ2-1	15	CASSRAGQAFSEQFF	TGTGCCAGCAGCCGCGCGGGACAGGCTTTCAGCGAGCAGTTCTTC
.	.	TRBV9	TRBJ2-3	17	CASSPTSGAASTDTQYF	TGTGCCAGCAGCCCAACGTCGGGGGCGGCTAGCACAGATACGCAGTATTTT
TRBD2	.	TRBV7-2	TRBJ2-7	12	CASSSGTNEQYF	TGTGCCAGCAGCTCAGGGACTAACGAGCAGTACTTC
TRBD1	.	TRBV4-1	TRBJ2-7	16	CASSQAHGDRAYEQYF	TGCGCCAGCAGCCAAGCTCACGGGGACAGGGCCTACGAGCAGTACTTC
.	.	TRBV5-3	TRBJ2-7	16	CARSVRRPSSSYEQYF	TGTGCCAGAAGCGTACGACGGCCCTCCAGCTCCTACGAGCAGTACTTC
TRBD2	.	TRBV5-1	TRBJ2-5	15	CASRATGGGEETQYF	TGCGCCAGCAGGGCAACGGGCGGGGGAGAAGAGACCCAGTACTTC
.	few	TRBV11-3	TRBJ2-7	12	CASSLGGAEQYF	TGTGCCAGCAGCTTAGGAGGGGCCGAGCAGTACTTC
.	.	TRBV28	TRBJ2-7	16	CASSYQYGPNYYEQYF	TGTGCCAGCAGCTACCAATATGGACCGAACTACTACGAGCAGTACTTC
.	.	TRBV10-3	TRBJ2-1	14	CAISESGRVGEQFF	TGTGCCATCAGTGAGTCAGGGCGGGTAGGTGAGCAGTTCTTC
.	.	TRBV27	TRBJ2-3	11	CASSGVDTQYF	TGTGCCAGCAGTGGGGTCGATACGCAGTATTTT
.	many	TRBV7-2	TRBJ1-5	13	CASSLVEGQPQHF	TGTGCCAGCAGCTTAGTCGAGGGTCAGCCCCAGCATTTT
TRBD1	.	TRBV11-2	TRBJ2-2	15	CASSLWTGVTGELFF	TGTGCCAGCAGTTTATGGACAGGGGTCACCGGGGAGCTGTTTTTT
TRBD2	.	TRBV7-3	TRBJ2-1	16	CASSLTSGGDNNEQFF	TGTGCCAGCAGCTTAACTAGCGGGGGGGACAACAATGAGCAGTTCTTC
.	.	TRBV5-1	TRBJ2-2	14	CASSLGQNTGELFF	TGCGCCAGCAGCTTGGGACAGAACACCGGGGAGCTGTTTTTT
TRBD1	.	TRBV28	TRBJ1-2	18	CASRSGTGVKASNYGYTF	TGTGCCAGCAGAAGCGGGACAGGGGTCAAAGCCTCTAACTATGGCTACACCTTC
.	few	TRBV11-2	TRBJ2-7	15	CASSLGLGATYEQYF	TGTGCCAGCAGCTTAGGTTTGGGGGCCACCTACGAGCAGTACTTC
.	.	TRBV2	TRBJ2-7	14	CASRLDRNDYEQYF	TGTGCCAGCAGACTTGACAGGAACGACTACGAGCAGTACTTC
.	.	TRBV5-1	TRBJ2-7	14	CASSLVPGINEQYF	TGCGCCAGCAGCTTGGTCCCAGGGATTAACGAGCAGTACTTC
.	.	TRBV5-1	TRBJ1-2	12	CASSSQGRGYTF	TGCGCCAGCAGCTCACAGGGTCGTGGCTACACCTTC